This TCR beta chain was recovered during a study of CD8 T cells in Susac syndrome. After extraction with the RNeasy kit, roughly 0.45 to 1 ug of the RNA was reverse transcribed using random hexamers. The TCR beta CDR3 was amplified by immunoSEQ multiplex PCR across 54 Vbeta, 13 Jbeta. Each CDR3 protein is one row after TCRdb ran MiXCR on the immunoSEQ multiplex PCR reads. The sample yields tens of thousands of distinct CDR3 sequences, 90% to 95% seen once. V lost 5 bases to trimming and J lost 8 bases, with 15 bases between them. The CDR3 has 13 amino acids. High-throughput TCR beta sequencing covered peripheral CD8+ and CD4+ T cells.

The clonotype originates from a human donor in good health. The chain is built from TRBV12-3 or TRBV12-4 and TRBJ1-2, with D possibly matching TRBD1 (5 bases). Material: CD8+ T cells from PBMCs. The CDR3 spells CASSPDSRPGYTF. CDR3 in DNA: TGTGCCAGCAGTCCAGACAGTCGTCCCGGCTACACCTTC.